The clone carrying this TCR beta chain has only a few counts. Its antigen is unidentified. This CDR3 has 17 amino acids. CDR1 and CDR2 from the germline V gene are LNHNV and YYDKDF (reference sequence). Trimming removed 0 bases at V and 2 bases at J, with 15 bases between. These data come from a study of CD8+ T cells in alopecia areata. About the study: Treated individuals took tofacitinib by mouth, 5 to 10 mg twice daily. Severity scores in treated patients reflected the percentage of scalp affected. Whole-study results and caveats: Relative to normal scalp, lesional scalp, especially alopecia totalis/universalis, showed higher clonality.

Reverse transcription of extracted RNA yielded cDNA, which provided the sequencing template. Sequenced by immunoSEQ multiplex PCR; TCRdb stores in-frame clones only, minus some. The repertoire holds some 96,000 clones, with 61% as singletons. Indicated treatment: oral pan-JAK inhibitor, 5-10 mg twice daily. The chain has TRBV15 and TRBJ2-3, with D possibly being TRBD2 (6 bases). The sequencing here drew on CD8+ T cells sorted from blood, taken at week 4, from a patient treated with tofacitinib. The sequence was obtained from a human donor with alopecia areata. CDR3: CATSRDGGSPHTDTQYF. The DNA of the CDR3 is TGTGCCACCAGCAGAGATGGGGGGAGCCCCCACACAGATACGCAGTATTTT.